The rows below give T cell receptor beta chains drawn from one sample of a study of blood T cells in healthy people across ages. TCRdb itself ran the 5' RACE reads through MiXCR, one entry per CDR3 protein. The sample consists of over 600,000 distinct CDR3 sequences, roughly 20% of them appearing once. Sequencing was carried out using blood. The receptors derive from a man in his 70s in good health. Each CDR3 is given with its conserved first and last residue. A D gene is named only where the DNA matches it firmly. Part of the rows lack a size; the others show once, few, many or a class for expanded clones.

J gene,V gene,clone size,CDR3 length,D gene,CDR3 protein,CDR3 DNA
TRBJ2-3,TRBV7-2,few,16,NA,CASSSPFGRGEDTQYF,TGTGCCAGCAGCTCCCCCTTCGGGAGAGGGGAGGATACGCAGTATTTT
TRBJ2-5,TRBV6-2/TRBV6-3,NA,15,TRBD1,CASSILTGYQETQYF,TGTGCCAGCAGTATATTGACAGGGTACCAAGAGACCCAGTACTTC
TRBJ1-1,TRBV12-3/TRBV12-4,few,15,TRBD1,CASSLGQAKNTEAFF,TGTGCCAGCAGTCTCGGACAGGCAAAGAACACTGAAGCTTTCTTT
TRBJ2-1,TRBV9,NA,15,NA,CASSVAGSNYNEQFF,TGTGCCAGCAGCGTAGCGGGAAGCAATTACAATGAGCAGTTCTTC
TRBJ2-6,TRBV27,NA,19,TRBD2,CASSSYGLAGVGGANVLTF,TGTGCCAGCAGTTCATACGGACTAGCGGGAGTTGGTGGGGCCAACGTCCTGACTTTC
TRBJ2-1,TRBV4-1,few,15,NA,CASSQDRASYDEQFF,TGCGCCAGCAGCCAAGATAGAGCTTCCTACGATGAGCAGTTCTTC
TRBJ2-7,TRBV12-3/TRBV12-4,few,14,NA,CASRPPIGGYEQYF,TGTGCCAGCAGACCTCCGATAGGGGGCTACGAGCAGTACTTC
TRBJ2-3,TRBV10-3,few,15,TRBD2,CAIRTTSGVTDTQYF,TGTGCCATCAGAACGACTAGCGGGGTCACAGATACGCAGTATTTT
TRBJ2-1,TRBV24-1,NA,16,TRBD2,CATSISGRASYNEQFF,TGTGCCACCAGTATAAGCGGGAGGGCCTCCTACAATGAGCAGTTCTTC
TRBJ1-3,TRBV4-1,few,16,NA,CASSIDRPASGNTIYF,TGCGCCAGCAGCATTGACAGGCCGGCGTCTGGAAACACCATATATTTT
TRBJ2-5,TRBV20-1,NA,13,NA,CSGSGLPQETQYF,TGCAGTGGCTCGGGACTCCCCCAAGAGACCCAGTACTTC
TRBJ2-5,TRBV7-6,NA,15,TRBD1,CASSLTQGASETQYF,TGTGCCAGCAGCTTAACTCAGGGGGCATCAGAGACCCAGTACTTC
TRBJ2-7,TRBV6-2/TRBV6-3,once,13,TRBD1,CASSYAGGPEQYF,TGTGCCAGCAGTTACGCAGGGGGCCCCGAGCAGTACTTC
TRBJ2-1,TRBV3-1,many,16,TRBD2,CASSQEGGSSYNEQFF,TGTGCCAGCAGCCAAGAGGGAGGGAGTTCCTACAATGAGCAGTTCTTC
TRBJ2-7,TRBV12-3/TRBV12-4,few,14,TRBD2,CASSFSGRTYEQYF,TGTGCCAGCAGTTTTAGCGGGAGGACCTACGAGCAGTACTTC
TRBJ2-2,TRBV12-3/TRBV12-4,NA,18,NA,CASSLVGFRGENTGELFF,TGTGCCAGCAGTTTAGTAGGGTTCCGGGGAGAGAACACCGGGGAGCTGTTTTTT
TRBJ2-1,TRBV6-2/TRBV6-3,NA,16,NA,CASSYSAGSSYNEQFF,TGTGCCAGCAGTTACTCTGCGGGGAGCTCCTACAATGAGCAGTTCTTC
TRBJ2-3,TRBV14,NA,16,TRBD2,CASSLVLAESTDTQYF,TGTGCCAGCAGCCTCGTCCTAGCGGAGAGCACAGATACGCAGTATTTT
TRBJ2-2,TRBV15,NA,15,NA,CATGSSGAFTGELFF,TGTGCCACCGGTAGCTCAGGGGCGTTCACCGGGGAGCTGTTTTTT
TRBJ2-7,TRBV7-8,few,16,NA,CASSLKVGQPPYEQYF,TGTGCCAGCAGCTTAAAAGTGGGACAACCGCCCTACGAGCAGTACTTC
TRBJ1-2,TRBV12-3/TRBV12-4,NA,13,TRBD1,CASSRDSPYGYTF,TGTGCCAGCAGCCGGGACAGCCCCTATGGCTACACCTTC
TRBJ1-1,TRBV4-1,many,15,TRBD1,CASSRTGQGNTEAFF,TGCGCCAGCAGTCGCACGGGACAGGGAAACACTGAAGCTTTCTTT
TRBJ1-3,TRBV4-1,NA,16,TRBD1,CASSQGWTGSGDTIYF,TGCGCCAGCAGCCAAGGTTGGACAGGGAGCGGGGACACCATATATTTT
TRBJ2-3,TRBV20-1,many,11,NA,CSATKLDTQYF,TGCAGTGCTACGAAACTAGATACGCAGTATTTT
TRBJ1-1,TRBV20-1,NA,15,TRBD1,CSAREMTGVNTEAFF,TGCAGTGCTAGAGAAATGACAGGGGTGAACACTGAAGCTTTCTTT
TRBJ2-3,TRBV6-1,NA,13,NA,CASNPGKADTQYF,TGTGCCAGCAATCCAGGGAAAGCAGATACGCAGTATTTT
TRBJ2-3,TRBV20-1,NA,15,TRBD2,CSARGSGSFTDTQYF,TGCAGTGCTAGGGGTAGCGGGAGCTTCACAGATACGCAGTATTTT
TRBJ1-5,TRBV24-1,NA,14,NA,CATSGGGFGQPQHF,TGTGCCACCAGTGGGGGGGGATTCGGTCAGCCCCAGCATTTT
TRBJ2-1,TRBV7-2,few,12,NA,CASSSLNNEQFF,TGTGCCAGCAGTTCGCTCAACAATGAGCAGTTCTTC
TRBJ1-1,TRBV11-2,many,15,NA,CASSLEPGQNTEAFF,TGTGCCAGCAGCTTAGAACCGGGGCAGAACACTGAAGCTTTCTTT
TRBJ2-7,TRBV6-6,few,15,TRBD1,CASSSTDRGANEQYF,TGTGCCAGCAGTTCCACGGACAGGGGAGCAAACGAGCAGTACTTC
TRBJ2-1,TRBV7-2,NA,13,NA,CASSLRASPEQFF,TGTGCCAGCAGCTTACGAGCGAGTCCTGAGCAGTTCTTC
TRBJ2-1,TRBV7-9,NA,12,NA,CASSFAGSEQFF,TGTGCCAGCAGCTTTGCGGGAAGTGAGCAGTTCTTC
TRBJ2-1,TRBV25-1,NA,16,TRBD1,CASSEFGTGPYNKQFF,TGTGCCAGCAGTGAATTTGGGACAGGCCCTTACAATAAGCAGTTCTTC
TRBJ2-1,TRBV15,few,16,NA,CATSRPAGVGANEQFF,TGTGCCACCAGCAGACCTGCGGGAGTGGGGGCCAATGAGCAGTTCTTC
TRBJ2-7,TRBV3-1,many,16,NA,CASSPGESGLSYEQYF,TGTGCCAGCAGCCCGGGGGAAAGCGGCTTATCCTACGAGCAGTACTTC
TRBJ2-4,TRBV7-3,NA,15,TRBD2,CASSSQGLGKNIQYF,TGTGCCAGCAGCTCCCAAGGACTAGGGAAAAACATTCAGTACTTC
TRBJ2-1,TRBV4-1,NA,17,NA,CASSQDTGGKGVREQFF,TGCGCCAGCAGCCAAGATACTGGCGGGAAGGGAGTAAGGGAGCAGTTCTTC
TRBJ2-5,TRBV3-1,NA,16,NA,CASSQDRSRGQEAQYF,TGTGCCAGCAGCCAAGATCGGAGCAGGGGTCAGGAGGCCCAGTACTTC
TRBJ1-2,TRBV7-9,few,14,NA,CASSRIGDAVGYTF,TGTGCCAGCAGCCGTATCGGGGACGCGGTGGGCTACACCTTC
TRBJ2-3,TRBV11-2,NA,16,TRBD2,CASTPGGKQTTDTQYF,TGTGCCAGCACCCCGGGGGGAAAACAAACCACAGATACGCAGTATTTT
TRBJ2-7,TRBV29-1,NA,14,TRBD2,CSVDTPGLAYEQYF,TGCAGCGTTGATACCCCGGGACTAGCTTACGAGCAGTACTTC
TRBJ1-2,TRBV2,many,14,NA,CASSERTEGTGYTF,TGTGCCAGCAGTGAGAGGACAGAGGGGACCGGCTACACCTTC
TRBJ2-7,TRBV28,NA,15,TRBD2,CATTSGSKAHSEQYF,TGTGCCACAACAAGCGGGAGCAAAGCCCATAGCGAGCAGTACTTC
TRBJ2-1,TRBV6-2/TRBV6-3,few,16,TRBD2,CATRDYPGVIYNEQFF,TGTGCCACCCGGGACTACCCGGGAGTTATCTACAATGAGCAGTTCTTC
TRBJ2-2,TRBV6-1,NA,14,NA,CASSEMGISGELFF,TGTGCCAGCAGTGAAATGGGTATCTCCGGGGAGCTGTTTTTT
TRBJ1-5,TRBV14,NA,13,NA,CAGSRSSNQPQHF,TGTGCCGGCAGCCGGAGTAGCAATCAGCCCCAGCATTTT
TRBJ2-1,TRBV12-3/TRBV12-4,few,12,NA,CASSSSFNEQFF,TGTGCCAGCAGTAGCTCCTTCAATGAGCAGTTCTTC